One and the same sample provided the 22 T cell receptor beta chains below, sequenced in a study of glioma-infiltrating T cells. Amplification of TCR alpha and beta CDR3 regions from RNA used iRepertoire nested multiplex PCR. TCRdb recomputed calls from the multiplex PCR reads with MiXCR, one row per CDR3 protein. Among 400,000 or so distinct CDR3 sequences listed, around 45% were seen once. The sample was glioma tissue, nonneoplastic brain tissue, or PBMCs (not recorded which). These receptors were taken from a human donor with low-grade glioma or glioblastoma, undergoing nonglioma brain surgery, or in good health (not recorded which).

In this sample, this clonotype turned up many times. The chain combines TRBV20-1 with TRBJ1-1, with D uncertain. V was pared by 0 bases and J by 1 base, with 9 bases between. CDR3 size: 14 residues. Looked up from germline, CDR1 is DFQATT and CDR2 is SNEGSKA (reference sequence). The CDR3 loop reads CSARDLDKNTEAFF. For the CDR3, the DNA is TGCAGTGCTAGAGATCTCGACAAGAACACTGAAGCTTTCTTT.

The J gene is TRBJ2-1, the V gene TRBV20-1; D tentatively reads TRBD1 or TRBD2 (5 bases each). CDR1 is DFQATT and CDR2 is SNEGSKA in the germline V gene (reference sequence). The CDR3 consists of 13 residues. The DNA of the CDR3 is TGCAGCGACGGGACGCCTGCCTACAATGAGCAGTTCTTC. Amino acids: CSDGTPAYNEQFF.

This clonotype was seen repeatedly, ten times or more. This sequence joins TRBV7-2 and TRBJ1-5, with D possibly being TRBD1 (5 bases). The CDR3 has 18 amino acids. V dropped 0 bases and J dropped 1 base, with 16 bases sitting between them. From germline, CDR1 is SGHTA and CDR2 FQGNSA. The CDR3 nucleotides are TGTGCCAGCAGCTTAGCGCGGGGCTCCTTGGGAAGCAATCAGCCCCAGCATTTT. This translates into CASSLARGSLGSNQPQHF.

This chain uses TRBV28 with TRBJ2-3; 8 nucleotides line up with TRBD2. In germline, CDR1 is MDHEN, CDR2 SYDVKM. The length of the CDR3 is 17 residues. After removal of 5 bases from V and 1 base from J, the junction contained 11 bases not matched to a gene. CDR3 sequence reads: CASSGSGTRGRTDTQYF. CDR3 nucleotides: TGTGCCAGCAGTGGTTCCGGGACTAGAGGGCGCACAGATACGCAGTATTTT.

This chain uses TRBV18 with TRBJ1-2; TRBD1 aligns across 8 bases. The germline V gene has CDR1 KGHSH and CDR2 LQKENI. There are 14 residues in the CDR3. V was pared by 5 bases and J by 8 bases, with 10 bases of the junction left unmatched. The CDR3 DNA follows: TGTGCCAGCTCATCCTGGACAGGGACGGAGGGCTACACCTTC. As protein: CASSSWTGTEGYTF.

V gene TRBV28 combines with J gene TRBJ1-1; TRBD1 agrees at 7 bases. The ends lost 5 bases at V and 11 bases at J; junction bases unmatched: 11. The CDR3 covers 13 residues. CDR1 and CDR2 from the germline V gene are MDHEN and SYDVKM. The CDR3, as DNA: TGTGCCAGCAGTCCAGGGGGGAATGCTAGGGCTTTCTTT. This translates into CASSPGGNARAFF.

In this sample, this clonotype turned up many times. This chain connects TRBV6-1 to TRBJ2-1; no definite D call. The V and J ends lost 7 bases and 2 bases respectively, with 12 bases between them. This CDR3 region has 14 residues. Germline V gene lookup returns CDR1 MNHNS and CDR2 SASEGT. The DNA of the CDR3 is TGTGCCAGCATGAGCCCGGGCCCCTACAATGAGCAGTTCTTC. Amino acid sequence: CASMSPGPYNEQFF.

The CDR3 coding sequence is TGTGCCAGCAGCAGCTTAGACTCAGGACAGGCCTACGAGCAGTACTTC. This gives the protein CASSSLDSGQAYEQYF. The chain has TRBV7-2 and TRBJ2-7, with TRBD1 identical over 7 bases. V lost 5 bases to trimming and J lost 2 bases; unmatched junction nucleotides: 12. CDR3 size: 16 residues. Germline assignment: CDR1 SGHTA and CDR2 FQGNSA.

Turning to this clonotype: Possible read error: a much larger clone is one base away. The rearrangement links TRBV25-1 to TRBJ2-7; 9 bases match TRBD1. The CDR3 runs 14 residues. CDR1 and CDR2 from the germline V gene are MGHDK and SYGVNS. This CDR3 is CASGGGQGSYEQHF. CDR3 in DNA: TGTGCCAGCGGCGGGGGACAGGGATCCTACGAGCAGCACTTC.

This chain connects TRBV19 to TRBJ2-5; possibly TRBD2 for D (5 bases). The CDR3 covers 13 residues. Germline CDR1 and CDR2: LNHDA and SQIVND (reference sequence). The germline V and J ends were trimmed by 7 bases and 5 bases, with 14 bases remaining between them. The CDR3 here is CASKTARGETQYF. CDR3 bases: TGTGCCAGTAAGACCGCCCGAGGGGAGACCCAGTACTTC.

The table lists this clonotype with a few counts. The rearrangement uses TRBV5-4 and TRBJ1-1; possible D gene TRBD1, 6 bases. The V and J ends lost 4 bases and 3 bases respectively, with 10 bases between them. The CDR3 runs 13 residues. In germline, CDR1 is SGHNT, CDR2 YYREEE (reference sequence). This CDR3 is CASSLWTDTEAFF. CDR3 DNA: TGTGCCAGCAGCCTCTGGACAGACACTGAAGCTTTCTTT. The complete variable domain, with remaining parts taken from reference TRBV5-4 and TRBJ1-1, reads ETGVTQSPTHLIKTRGQQVTLRCSSQSGHNTVSWYQQALGQGPQFIFQYYREEENGRGNFPPRFSGLQFPNYSSELNVNALELDDSALYLCASSLWTDTEAFFGQGTRLTVV.

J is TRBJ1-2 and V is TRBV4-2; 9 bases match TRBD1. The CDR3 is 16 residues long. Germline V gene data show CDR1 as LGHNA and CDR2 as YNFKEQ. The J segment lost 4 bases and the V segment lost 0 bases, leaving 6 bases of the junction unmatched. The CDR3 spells CASSQEDRGGGYGYTF. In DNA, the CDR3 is TGTGCCAGCAGCCAAGAGGACAGGGGAGGGGGCTATGGCTACACCTTC.

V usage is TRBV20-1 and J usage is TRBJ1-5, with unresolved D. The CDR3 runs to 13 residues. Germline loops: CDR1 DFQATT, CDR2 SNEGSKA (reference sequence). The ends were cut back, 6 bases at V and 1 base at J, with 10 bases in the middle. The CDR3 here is CSADGRSNQPQHF. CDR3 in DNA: TGCAGTGCAGACGGGAGGAGCAATCAGCCCCAGCATTTT.

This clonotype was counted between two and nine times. DNA for the CDR3: TGCAGTGCCCCGCGGGGTTGGGAGACCCAGTACTTC. Translated: CSAPRGWETQYF. The chain has TRBV20-1 and TRBJ2-5, with TRBD2 as a possible D gene (6 bases). This CDR3 is built from 12 residues. With 6 bases removed from V and 5 bases from J, the gap between germline ends came to 13 bases. CDR1 DFQATT and CDR2 SNEGSKA come from the germline V gene (reference sequence).

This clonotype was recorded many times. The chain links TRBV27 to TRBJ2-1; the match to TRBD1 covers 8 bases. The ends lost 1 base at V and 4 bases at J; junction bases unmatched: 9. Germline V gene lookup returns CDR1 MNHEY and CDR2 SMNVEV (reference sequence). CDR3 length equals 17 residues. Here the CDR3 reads CASSLYRGAILYNEQFF. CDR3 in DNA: TGTGCCAGCAGTTTATACAGGGGGGCTATCCTATACAATGAGCAGTTCTTC.

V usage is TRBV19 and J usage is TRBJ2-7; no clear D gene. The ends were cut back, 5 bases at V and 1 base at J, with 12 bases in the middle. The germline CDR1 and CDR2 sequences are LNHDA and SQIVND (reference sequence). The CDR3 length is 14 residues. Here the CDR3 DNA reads TGTGCCAGTAGTCCACGATTGGCGTCCTACGAGCAGTACTTC. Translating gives CASSPRLASYEQYF.

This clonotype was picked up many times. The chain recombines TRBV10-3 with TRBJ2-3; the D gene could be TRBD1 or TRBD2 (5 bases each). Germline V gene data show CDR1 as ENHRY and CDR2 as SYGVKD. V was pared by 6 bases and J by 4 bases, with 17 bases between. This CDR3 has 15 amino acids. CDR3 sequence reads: CAISPTRGEADTQYF. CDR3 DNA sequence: TGTGCCATCAGCCCGACGAGGGGTGAAGCAGATACGCAGTATTTT.

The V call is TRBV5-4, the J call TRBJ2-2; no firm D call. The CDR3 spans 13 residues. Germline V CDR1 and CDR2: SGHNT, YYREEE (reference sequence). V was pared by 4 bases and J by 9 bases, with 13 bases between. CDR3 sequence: CASSRAESRELFF. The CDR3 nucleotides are TGTGCCAGCAGCCGGGCGGAGTCCCGGGAGCTGTTTTTT.

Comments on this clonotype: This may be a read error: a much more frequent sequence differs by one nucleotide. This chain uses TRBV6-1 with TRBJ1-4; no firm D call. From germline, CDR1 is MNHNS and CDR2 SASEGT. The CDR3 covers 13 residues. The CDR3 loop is CASSGPPEEKLLF. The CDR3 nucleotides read TGTGCCAGCAGTGGACCGCCCGAGGAAAAACTGCTTTTT.

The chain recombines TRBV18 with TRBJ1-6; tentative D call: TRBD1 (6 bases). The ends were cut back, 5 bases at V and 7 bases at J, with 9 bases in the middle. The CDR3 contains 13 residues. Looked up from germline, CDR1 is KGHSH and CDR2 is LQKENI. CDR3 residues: CASSTGRNSPLHF. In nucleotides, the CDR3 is TGTGCCAGCTCAACAGGGCGCAATTCACCCCTCCACTTT.

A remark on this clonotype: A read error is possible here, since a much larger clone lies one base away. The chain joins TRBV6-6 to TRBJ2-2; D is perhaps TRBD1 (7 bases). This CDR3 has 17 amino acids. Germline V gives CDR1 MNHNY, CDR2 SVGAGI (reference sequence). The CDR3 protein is CASSYGGRGLNTGEVFF. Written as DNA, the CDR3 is TGTGCCAGCAGTTACGGGGGTAGGGGGCTGAACACCGGGGAGGTGTTTTTT.

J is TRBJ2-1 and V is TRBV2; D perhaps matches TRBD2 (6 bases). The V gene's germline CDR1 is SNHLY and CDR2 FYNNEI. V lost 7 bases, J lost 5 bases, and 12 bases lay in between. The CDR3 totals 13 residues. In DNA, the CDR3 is TGTGCCAGCACGGAGGGGACGGACAATGAGCAGTTCTTC. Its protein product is CASTEGTDNEQFF.